Below, one T cell receptor (beta chain) is given with its context. The antigen remains unidentified. The data stem from a study of OX40 agonist ivuxolimab in advanced cancers. The study, taken as a whole, reports: The CD4+ and CD8+ T cells in the blood had expanded clonally by week 6 at 0.1 to 3.0 mg/kg.

Data came from immunoSEQ multiplex PCR; TCRdb stores just in-frame clones and leaves some out. The sample shows over 60,000 clones, 88% of them seen only once. Germline CDR1 reads SGHAT; CDR2 reads FQDESV (reference sequence). V lost 3 bases, J lost 0 bases, and 3 bases stayed unmatched. This CDR3 contains 16 residues. The clonotype comes from an adult with an advanced solid tumor such as melanoma, head and neck, liver or kidney cancer. This specimen was CD4+ or CD8+ T cells sorted from blood, taken in a trial of the OX40 agonist ivuxolimab. V usage is TRBV11-1 and J usage is TRBJ2-2; 8 bases map to TRBD1. The CDR3 sequence is CASSLTGASNTGELFF. Here the CDR3 DNA reads TGTGCCAGCAGCTTGACAGGGGCGTCGAACACCGGGGAGCTGTTTTTT.